This TCR beta chain was retrieved from a study of blood T cell repertoires in COVID-19. Study summary: COVID-19 samples collected from the United States, Italy and Spain covered acute and convalescent phases.

The CDR3 is made up of 14 amino acids. Trimming removed 5 bases from V and 5 bases from J; junction bases left unmatched: 8. Per germline, CDR1 MNHEY and CDR2 SMNVEV (reference sequence). Ages ranged from roughly 18 to 95 years, with residence in approximately 25 US areas. Grouping used clinical history reported by participants in a survey and questionnaire. How the authors handled the data: Reference gene primer amplification gave estimated nucleated cell counts. Using immunoSEQ multiplex PCR, the repertoire was profiled, and TCRdb retains in-frame clones only, with some absent. V and J calls and clone size are as listed in that table; D and trimming were resolved from the DNA. The table shows about 180,000 clones, with roughly 89% occurring only once.

Specimen: PBMCs or T cells enriched from blood (not recorded which). This TCR derives from a woman aged 40 to 50 with acute COVID-19. The V and J genes are TRBV27 and TRBJ2-5, with 7 bases aligning to TRBD2. The CDR3 sequence is CASSNLDGGETQYF. The CDR3 nucleotides read TGTGCCAGCAGTAACCTGGACGGGGGGGAGACCCAGTACTTC.